The clone carrying this TCR beta chain turned up a few times. V dropped 1 base and J dropped 8; count of bases not matched to a gene: 0. Germline loops: CDR1 DFQATT, CDR2 SNEGSKA (reference sequence). CDR3 size: 13 residues. This record comes from a study of T-cell memory formation after mild COVID-19. TCRdb passed the 5' RACE reads through MiXCR, listing each CDR3 protein once. The sample contains 350,000 to 500,000 distinct CDR3 sequences, 18% of which appear only once. Input material: PBMCs or a T cell subset sorted from them (not recorded which). This TCR was recovered from a man aged 18 to 30 who had mild COVID-19 (a few samples of this study predate the infection). Cell type and time point are not known. The rearrangement joins TRBV20-1 to TRBJ2-1, with 12 bases matching TRBD2. CDR3 residues: CSARGTSGDEQFF. The CDR3 DNA is TGCAGTGCTAGAGGGACTAGCGGGGATGAGCAGTTCTTC.